This T cell receptor beta chain appears in the sequencing data of a study of shared clonotypes between healthy human individuals. Broader study findings: Some clonotypes were shared by all four sorted-subset donors, while others were not shared. The non-shared ones had lower generation probabilities than the shared ones. Of the naive CD4 clonotypes, approximately 5% were shared across a handful of donors.

On this clone: What it recognizes is unknown.

Memory CD4+ cells were the fraction left after CD45RA+ naive selection. TCRdb's copy holds only in-frame clones and misses some; the assay was immunoSEQ multiplex PCR. The sample comprises a few million clones, roughly 93% of which are singletons, and roughly 0.36% rests with the top ten. Germline CDR1 and CDR2: SGHKS and YYEKEE (reference sequence). The length of the CDR3 is 15 residues. Trimming took 0 bases from V and 4 from J, leaving 14 bases between them. This TCR derives from a man aged 18 to 30 in good health. Some clones in this sample may be carry-over from other donors' samples. Sequenced input: naive CD4+ T cells from PBMCs. The subset: CD45RA+ positively selected. This chain uses TRBV5-5 with TRBJ2-7, with D maybe TRBD2 (5 bases). This chain's CDR3 is CASSLGAAVVYEQYF. CDR3 nucleotides: TGTGCCAGCAGCTTGGGAGCAGCGGTGGTTTACGAGCAGTACTTC.